This T cell receptor beta chain was captured in a study of blood T cell repertoires in COVID-19. Study overall: T cells, B-cell-depleted T cells, or PBMCs supplied cDNA or gDNA.

Original data processing: Amplifying reference gene primers gave estimates of nucleated cell counts. Sequenced by immunoSEQ multiplex PCR; TCRdb stores in-frame clones only, minus some. V, J and clone size are those of that table, while D and trimming were read from the DNA. This table holds roughly 84,000 clones, about 71% found once. With 5 bases removed from V and 5 bases from J, the gap between germline ends came to 10 bases. Germline V gene data show CDR1 as GTSNPN and CDR2 as SVGIG (reference sequence). The CDR3 totals 13 residues. The chain has TRBV30 and TRBJ1-6; D is ambiguous. Sequenced input: peripheral blood. The clonotype comes from a woman between 50 and 59 years old with acute or convalescent COVID-19. The CDR3 coding sequence is TGTGCCTGGGACCTGGGCGATAATTCACCCCTCCACTTT. Its protein product is CAWDLGDNSPLHF.